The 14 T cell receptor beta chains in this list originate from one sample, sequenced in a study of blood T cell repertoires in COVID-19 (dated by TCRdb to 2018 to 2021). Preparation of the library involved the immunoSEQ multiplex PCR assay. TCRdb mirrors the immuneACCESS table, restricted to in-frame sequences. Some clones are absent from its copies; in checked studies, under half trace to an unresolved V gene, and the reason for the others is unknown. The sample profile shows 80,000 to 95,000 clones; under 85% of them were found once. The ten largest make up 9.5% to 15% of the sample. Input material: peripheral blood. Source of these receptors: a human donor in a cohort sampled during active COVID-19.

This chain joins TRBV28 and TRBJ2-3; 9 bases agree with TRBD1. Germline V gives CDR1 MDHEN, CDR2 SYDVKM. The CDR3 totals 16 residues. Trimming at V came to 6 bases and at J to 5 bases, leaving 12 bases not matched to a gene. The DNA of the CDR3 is TGTGCCAGCAGCCGATGGACAGGGGTCGACGAAGATACGCAGTATTTT. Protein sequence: CASSRWTGVDEDTQYF.

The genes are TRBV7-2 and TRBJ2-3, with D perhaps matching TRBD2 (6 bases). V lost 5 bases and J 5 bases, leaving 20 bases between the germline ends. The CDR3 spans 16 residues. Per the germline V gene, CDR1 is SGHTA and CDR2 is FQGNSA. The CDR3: CASSPDGRGALDTQYF. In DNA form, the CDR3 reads TGTGCCAGCAGCCCAGACGGGCGGGGAGCCCTAGATACGCAGTATTTT.

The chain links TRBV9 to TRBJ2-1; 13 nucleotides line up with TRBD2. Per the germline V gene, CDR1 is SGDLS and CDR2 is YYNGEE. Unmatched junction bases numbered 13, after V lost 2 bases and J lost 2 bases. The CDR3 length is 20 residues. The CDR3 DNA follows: TGTGCCAGCAGCGTCCCCTCAGGACTAGCGGGGGTTTCGACCTACAATGAGCAGTTCTTC. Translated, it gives CASSVPSGLAGVSTYNEQFF.

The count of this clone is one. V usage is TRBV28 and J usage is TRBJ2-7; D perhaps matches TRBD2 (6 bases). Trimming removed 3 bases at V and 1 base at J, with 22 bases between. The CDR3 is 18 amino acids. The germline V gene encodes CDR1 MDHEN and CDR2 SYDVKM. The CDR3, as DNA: TGTGCCAGCAGTTTGAGGGGAGCCCTGGGACGGGGGTCCTACGAGCAGTACTTC. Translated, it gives CASSLRGALGRGSYEQYF.

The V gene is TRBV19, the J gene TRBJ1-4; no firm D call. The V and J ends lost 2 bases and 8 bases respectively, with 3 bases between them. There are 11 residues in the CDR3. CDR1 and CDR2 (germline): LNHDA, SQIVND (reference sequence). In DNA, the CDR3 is TGTGCCAGTAGTATACGGGAAAAACTGTTTTTT. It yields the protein CASSIREKLFF.

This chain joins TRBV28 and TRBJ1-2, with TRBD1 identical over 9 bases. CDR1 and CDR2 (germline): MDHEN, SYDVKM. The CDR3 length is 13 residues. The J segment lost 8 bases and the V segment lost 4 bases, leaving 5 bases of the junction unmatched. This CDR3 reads CASSSQGAQGYTF. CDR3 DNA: TGTGCCAGCAGTTCACAGGGGGCGCAAGGCTACACCTTC.

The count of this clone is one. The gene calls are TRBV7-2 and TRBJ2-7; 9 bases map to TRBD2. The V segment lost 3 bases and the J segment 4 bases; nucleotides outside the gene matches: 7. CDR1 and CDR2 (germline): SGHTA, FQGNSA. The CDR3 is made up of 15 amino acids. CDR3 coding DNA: TGTGCCAGCAGCTTCCCGACTAGCGGACGTTACGAGCAGTACTTC. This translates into CASSFPTSGRYEQYF. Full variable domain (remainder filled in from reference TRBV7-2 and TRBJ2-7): GAGVSQSPSNKVTEKGKDVELRCDPISGHTALYWYRQSLGQGLEFLIYFQGNSAPDKSGLPSDRFSAERTGGSVSTLTIQRTQQEDSAVYLCASSFPTSGRYEQYFGPGTRLTVT.

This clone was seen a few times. In DNA, the CDR3 is TGTGCCAGCAGTCAACTTTTCTCCTATAATTCACCCCTCCACTTT. This codes for CASSQLFSYNSPLHF. The chain combines TRBV4-2 with TRBJ1-6, with no clear D. Looked up from germline, CDR1 is LGHNA and CDR2 is YNFKEQ. This CDR3 spans 15 amino acids. Trimming removed 6 bases from V and 0 bases from J, with 9 bases in between.

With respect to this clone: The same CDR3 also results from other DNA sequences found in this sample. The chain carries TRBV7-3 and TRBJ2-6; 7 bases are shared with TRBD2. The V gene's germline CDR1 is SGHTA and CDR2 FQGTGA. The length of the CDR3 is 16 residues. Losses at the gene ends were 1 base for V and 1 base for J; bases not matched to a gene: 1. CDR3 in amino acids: CASSLSGGSGANVLTF. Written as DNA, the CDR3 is TGTGCCAGCAGCTTAAGCGGGGGTTCTGGGGCCAACGTCCTGACTTTC.

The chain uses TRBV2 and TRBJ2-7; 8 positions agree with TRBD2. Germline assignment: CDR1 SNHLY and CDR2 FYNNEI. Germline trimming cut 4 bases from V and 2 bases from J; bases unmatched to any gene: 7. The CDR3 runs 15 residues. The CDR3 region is CASSVRASGPYEQYF. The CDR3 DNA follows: TGTGCCAGCAGTGTAAGGGCTAGCGGGCCCTACGAGCAGTACTTC. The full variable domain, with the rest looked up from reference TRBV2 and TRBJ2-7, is EPEVTQTPSHQVTQMGQEVILRCVPISNHLYFYWYRQILGQKVEFLVSFYNNEISEKSEIFDDQFSVERPDGSNFTLKIRSTKLEDSAMYFCASSVRASGPYEQYFGPGTRLTVT.

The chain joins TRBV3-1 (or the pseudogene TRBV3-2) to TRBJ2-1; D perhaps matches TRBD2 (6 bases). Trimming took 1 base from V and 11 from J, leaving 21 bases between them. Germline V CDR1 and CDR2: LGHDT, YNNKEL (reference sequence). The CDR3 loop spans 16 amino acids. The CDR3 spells CASSQAVRRQRAQQFF. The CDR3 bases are TGTGCCAGCAGCCAAGCCGTTAGGAGGCAGCGGGCCCAGCAGTTCTTC.

The CDR3 sequence: CASAYVFRTEDCYDEQFF. As DNA, the CDR3 is TGTGCCAGCGCTTATGTTTTTCGGACAGAGGACTGTTACGATGAGCAGTTCTTC. V usage is TRBV21-1 and J usage is TRBJ2-1; the D call of TRBD1 is as the table states it, not checked on the DNA. TRBV21-1 is a listed pseudogene. The CDR3 sequence is 18 residues long.

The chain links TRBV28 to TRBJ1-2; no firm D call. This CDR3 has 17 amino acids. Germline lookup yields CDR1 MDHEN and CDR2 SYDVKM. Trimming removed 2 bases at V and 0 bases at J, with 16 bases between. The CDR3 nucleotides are TGTGCCAGCAGTTTAGGGCCGGCTCTGGGAGCTAACTATGGCTACACCTTC. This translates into CASSLGPALGANYGYTF.

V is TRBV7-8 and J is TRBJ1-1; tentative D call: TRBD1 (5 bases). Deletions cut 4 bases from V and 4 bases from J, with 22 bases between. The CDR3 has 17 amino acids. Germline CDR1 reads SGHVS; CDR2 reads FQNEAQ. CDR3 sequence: CASSYRRREPQGTEAFF. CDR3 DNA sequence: TGTGCCAGCAGCTATAGACGCAGGGAACCTCAAGGCACTGAAGCTTTCTTT.